This T cell receptor beta chain was documented in a study of technical replicates of blood from a handful of donors. Using immunoSEQ multiplex PCR, the repertoire was profiled, and TCRdb retains in-frame clones only, with some absent. The sample gives roughly 90,000 clones, approximately 90% of which show up once; approximately 0.3% is in the top ten. The sample holds one count of this clone. Per germline, CDR1 MNHEY and CDR2 SMNVEV (reference sequence). The CDR3 covers 15 residues. Trimming took 1 base from V and 4 from J; bases not matched to a gene: 3. The sample taken for sequencing was T cells isolated from PBMCs. The clonotype originates from a human donor in good health. This sequence joins TRBV27 and TRBJ2-7; 11 bases agree with TRBD2. Here the CDR3 DNA reads TGTGCCAGCAGTTTATGGGGACTAGCGGAATACGAGCAGTACTTC. Translation gives CASSLWGLAEYEQYF.